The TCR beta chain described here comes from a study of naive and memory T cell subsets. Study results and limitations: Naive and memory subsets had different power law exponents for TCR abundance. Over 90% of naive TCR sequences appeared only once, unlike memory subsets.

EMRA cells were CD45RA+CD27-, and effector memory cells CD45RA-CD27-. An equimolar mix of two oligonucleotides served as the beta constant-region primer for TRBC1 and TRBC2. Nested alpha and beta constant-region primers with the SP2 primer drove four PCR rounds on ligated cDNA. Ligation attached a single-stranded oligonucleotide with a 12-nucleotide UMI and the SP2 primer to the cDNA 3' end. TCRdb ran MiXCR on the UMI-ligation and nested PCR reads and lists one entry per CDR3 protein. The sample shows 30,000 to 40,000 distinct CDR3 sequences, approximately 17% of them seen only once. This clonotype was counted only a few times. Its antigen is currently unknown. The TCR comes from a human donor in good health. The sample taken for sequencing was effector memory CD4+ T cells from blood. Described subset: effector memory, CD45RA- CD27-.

The CDR3 protein is CASRFRPPGYTNQPQHF. As DNA, the CDR3 is TGTGCCAGCCGCTTTCGCCCCCCTGGATACACGAATCAGCCCCAGCATTTT. V and J are TRBV28 and TRBJ1-5; D not resolved. This CDR3 has 17 amino acids. Germline loops: CDR1 MDHEN, CDR2 SYDVKM. The V gene lost 8 bases and the J gene lost 4 bases, with 24 bases spanning the gap.